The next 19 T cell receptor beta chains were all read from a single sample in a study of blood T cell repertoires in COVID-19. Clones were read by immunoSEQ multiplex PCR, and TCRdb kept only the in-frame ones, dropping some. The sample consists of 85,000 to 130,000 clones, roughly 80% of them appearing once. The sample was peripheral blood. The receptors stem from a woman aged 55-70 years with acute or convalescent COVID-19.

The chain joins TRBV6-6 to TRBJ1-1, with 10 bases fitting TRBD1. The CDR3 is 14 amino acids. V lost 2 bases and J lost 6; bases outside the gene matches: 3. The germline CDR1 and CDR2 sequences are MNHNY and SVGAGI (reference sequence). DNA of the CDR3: TGTGCCAGCAGTTACCCGGACAGGGGGGCTGAAGCTTTCTTT. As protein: CASSYPDRGAEAFF.

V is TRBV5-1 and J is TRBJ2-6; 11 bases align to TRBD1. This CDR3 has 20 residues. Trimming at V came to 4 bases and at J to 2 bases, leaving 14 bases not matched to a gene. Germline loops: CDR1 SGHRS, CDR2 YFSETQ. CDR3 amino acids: CASSGWTGGASLTGANVLTF. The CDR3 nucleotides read TGCGCCAGCAGCGGATGGACAGGGGGCGCCTCATTGACTGGGGCCAACGTCCTGACTTTC.

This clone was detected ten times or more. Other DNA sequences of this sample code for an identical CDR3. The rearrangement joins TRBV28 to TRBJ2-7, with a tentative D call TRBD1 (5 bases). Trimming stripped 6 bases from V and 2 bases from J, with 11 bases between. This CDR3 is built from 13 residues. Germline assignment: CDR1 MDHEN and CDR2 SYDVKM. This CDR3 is CASRPQGTYEQYF. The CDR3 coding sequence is TGTGCCAGCAGGCCTCAGGGTACCTACGAGCAGTACTTC.

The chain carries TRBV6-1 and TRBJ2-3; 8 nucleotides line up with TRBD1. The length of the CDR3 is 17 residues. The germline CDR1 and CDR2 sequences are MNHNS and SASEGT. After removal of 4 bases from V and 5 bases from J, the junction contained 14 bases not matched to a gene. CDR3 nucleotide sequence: TGTGCCAGCAGTGTTATTACAGGGGGTGTATTGGGAGATACGCAGTATTTT. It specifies CASSVITGGVLGDTQYF.

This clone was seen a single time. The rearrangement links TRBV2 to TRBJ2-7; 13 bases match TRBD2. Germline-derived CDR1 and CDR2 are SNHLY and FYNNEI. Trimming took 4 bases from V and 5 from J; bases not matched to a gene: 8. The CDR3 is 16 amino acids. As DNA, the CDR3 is TGTGCCAGCAGTGTGAAACTAGCGGGGGGGTTCGACGAGCAGTACTTC. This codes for CASSVKLAGGFDEQYF.

CDR3: CASSQTDRGRVYVGELFF. DNA of the CDR3: TGTGCCAGCAGCCAGACGGACAGGGGGCGCGTGTATGTCGGGGAGCTGTTTTTT. V gene TRBV3-1 (or the pseudogene TRBV3-2) combines with J gene TRBJ2-2; TRBD1 matches at 11 bases. V dropped 3 bases and J dropped 7; count of bases not matched to a gene: 13. The CDR3 length is 18 residues. Germline V gives CDR1 LGHDT, CDR2 YNNKEL (reference sequence).

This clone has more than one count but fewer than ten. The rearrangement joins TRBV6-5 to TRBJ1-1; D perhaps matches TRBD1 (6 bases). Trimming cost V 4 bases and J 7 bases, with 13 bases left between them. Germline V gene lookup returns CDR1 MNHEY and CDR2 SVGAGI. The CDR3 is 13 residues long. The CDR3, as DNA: TGTGCCAGCAGTTCGCCGACAGGCCATGAAGCTTTCTTT. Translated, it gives CASSSPTGHEAFF.

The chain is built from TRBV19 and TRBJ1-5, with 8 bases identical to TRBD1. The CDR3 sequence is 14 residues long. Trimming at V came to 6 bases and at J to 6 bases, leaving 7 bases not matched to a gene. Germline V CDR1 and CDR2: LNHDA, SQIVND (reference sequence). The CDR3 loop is CASREDRDSQPQHF. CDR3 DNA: TGTGCCAGTAGGGAGGACAGGGATAGTCAGCCCCAGCATTTT.

The CDR3 region has the DNA TGTGCCAGCAGCCCGGACACCCACAATGAGCAGTTCTTC. It encodes CASSPDTHNEQFF. This chain links TRBV11-3 with TRBJ2-1; D perhaps matches TRBD1 (5 bases). The CDR3 has 13 residues. Trimming took off 5 bases at V and 5 bases at J, with 10 bases between the two ends. CDR1 and CDR2 from the germline V gene are SGHNT and YENEEA.

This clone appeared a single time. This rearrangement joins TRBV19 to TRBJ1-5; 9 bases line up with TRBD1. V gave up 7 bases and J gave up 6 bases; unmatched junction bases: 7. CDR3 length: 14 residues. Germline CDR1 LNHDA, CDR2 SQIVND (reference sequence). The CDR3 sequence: CASNPGQGIQPQHF. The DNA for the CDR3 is TGTGCCAGTAACCCGGGACAGGGCATTCAGCCCCAGCATTTT.

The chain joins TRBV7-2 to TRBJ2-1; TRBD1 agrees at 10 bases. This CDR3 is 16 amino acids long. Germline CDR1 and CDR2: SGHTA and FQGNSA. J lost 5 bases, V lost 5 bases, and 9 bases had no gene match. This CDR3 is CASSRNRDRGNNEQFF. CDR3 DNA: TGTGCCAGCAGCAGAAACCGGGACAGGGGCAACAATGAGCAGTTCTTC.

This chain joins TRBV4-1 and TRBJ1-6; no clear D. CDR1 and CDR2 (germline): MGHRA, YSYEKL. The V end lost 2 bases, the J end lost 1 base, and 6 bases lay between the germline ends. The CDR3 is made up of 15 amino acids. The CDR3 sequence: CASSQQASYNSPLHF. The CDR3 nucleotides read TGCGCCAGCAGCCAACAGGCTTCCTATAATTCACCCCTCCACTTT.

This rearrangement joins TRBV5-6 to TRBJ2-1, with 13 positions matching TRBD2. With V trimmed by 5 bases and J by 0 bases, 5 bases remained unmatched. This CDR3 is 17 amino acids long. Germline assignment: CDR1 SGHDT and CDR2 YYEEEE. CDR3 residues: CASRKRTSGSSYNEQFF. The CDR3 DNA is TGTGCCAGCAGGAAAAGGACTAGCGGGAGCTCCTACAATGAGCAGTTCTTC.

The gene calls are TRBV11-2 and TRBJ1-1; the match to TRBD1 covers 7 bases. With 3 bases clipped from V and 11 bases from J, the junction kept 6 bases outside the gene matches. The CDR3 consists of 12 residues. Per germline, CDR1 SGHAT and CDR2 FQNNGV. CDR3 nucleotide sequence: TGTGCCAGCAGCTTCTACAGGGGAGCGGCTTTCTTT. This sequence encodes CASSFYRGAAFF.

The CDR3 spells CASRWDRGDTEAFF. The CDR3, as DNA: TGTGCCAGTAGATGGGACAGGGGGGACACTGAAGCTTTCTTT. The chain is built from TRBV19 and TRBJ1-1; TRBD1 matches 11 bases. The CDR3 length is 14 residues. CDR1 is LNHDA and CDR2 is SQIVND in the germline V gene (reference sequence). The V gene end was trimmed by 6 bases and the J gene end by 3 bases; junction bases not matched to a gene: 3.

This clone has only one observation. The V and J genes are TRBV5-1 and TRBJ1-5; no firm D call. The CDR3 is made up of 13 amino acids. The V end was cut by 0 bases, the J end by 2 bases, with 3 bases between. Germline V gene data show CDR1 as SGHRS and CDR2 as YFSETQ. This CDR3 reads CASSLAGNQPQHF. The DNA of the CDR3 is TGCGCCAGCAGCTTGGCGGGCAATCAGCCCCAGCATTTT.

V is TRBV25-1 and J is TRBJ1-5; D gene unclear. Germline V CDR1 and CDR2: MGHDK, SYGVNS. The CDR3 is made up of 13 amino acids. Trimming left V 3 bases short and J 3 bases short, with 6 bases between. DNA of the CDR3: TGTGCCAGCAGTGACCGGGACAATCAGCCCCAGCATTTT. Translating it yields CASSDRDNQPQHF.

The CDR3 region is CASSPRQGQIGTQYF. CDR3 nucleotide sequence: TGTGCCAGCAGCCCAAGACAGGGACAGATTGGGACCCAGTACTTC. The chain employs TRBV14 and TRBJ2-5, with 7 positions matching TRBD1. Germline V CDR1 and CDR2: SGHDN, FVKESK. The CDR3 consists of 15 residues. V lost 4 bases to trimming and J lost 7 bases; unmatched junction nucleotides: 12.

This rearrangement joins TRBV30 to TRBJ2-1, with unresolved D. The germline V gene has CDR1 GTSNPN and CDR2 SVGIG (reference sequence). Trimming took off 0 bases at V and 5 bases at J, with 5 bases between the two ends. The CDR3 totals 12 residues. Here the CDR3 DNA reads TGTGCCTGGAGTGTACGGGACAATGAGCAGTTCTTC. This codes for CAWSVRDNEQFF.